This is a list of T cell receptor beta chains from one sample in a study of cytomegalovirus exposure and HLA in healthy donors. Profiled with immunoSEQ multiplex PCR; TCRdb holds only in-frame clones, not every one. The sample shows approximately 150,000 clones, about 84% of them seen only once. Input material: PBMCs. The receptors shown here come from a man between 18 and 29 years old in good health and CMV-seronegative. CDR3s include the opening cysteine and the closing phenylalanine or tryptophan. D genes are given only for firm matches.

CASSLGQYGYTF,TRBV28,.
CSVSMGAQDGYTF,TRBV29-1,.
CASSPTQGFYGYTF,TRBV9,.
CASMRRASGSPLHF,TRBV2,.
CASSLPGGSYTF,TRBV28,.
CASSLVRPHEQYF,TRBV5-8,.
CASSVRDRIDTIYF,TRBV9,TRBD1
CASSSPDRGLTDTQYF,TRBV6-6,TRBD1
CASGTSYEQYF,TRBV5-1,.
CASSLGSTRPGELFF,TRBV5-1,.
CASSLAGVHYNEQFF,TRBV7-9,.
CASSPGQEETQYF,TRBV5-4,TRBD1
CASSPRSLAGQSYNEQFF,TRBV5-4,TRBD2
CASSADREAGYTF,TRBV7-9,TRBD1
CASSPEGGNTQYF,TRBV11-2,TRBD1
CASSDAGGPSYNEQFF,TRBV25-1,TRBD1
CAWSVAGADNEQFF,TRBV30,TRBD2
CASSVKTGTSVTDTQYF,TRBV5-6,TRBD2
CASSVSWQTQYF,TRBV5-4,.
CASSLGMTVGSTDTQYF,TRBV5-1,.
CASSTRGNEKLFF,TRBV11-3,.
CASSESGQGGEQFF,TRBV25-1,.
CASSLRRSPLYGYTF,TRBV5-1,.
CASSFKGADTQYF,TRBV7-3,.
CASSLEDRGRDTQYF,TRBV27,TRBD1
CASSQDHGRVNTGELFF,TRBV14,.
CASSSLVAGGTDTQYF,TRBV5-1,TRBD2
CASSSLAPYNEQFF,TRBV7-9,.
CASSFGTGGNEQYF,TRBV28,TRBD1
CASSPILLTSGSDEQYF,TRBV4-2,TRBD2
CASSAGLVGNEQFF,TRBV5-8,TRBD2